This T cell receptor (beta chain) was profiled in a study of blood T cell repertoires in COVID-19. Looking at the study overall: Nucleic acid was either cDNA or gDNA, and it came from T cells, B-cell-depleted T cells, or PBMCs.

Study processing details: Researchers report that nucleated cell counts were estimated from reference gene primer amplification. The table came from immunoSEQ multiplex PCR; TCRdb's copy has only in-frame clones and leaves some out. V, J and clone size reflect that table, while D and trimming were determined from the DNA. The data hold 200,000 to 250,000 clones, with about four fifths observed a single time. Across under 25 US areas, participants ranged in age from about 18 to 90 years. The V gene end was trimmed by 6 bases and the J gene end by 5 bases; junction bases not matched to a gene: 4. The CDR3 has 13 residues. The germline V gene has CDR1 SGHTA and CDR2 FQGNSA.

The source is a woman aged 40 to 49 with acute COVID-19. This chain uses TRBV7-2 with TRBJ1-1; 9 bases align to TRBD1. Material: PBMCs or T cells enriched from blood (not recorded which). The CDR3 DNA sequence: TGTGCCAGCAGTGGGGACAGGGTGACTGAAGCTTTCTTT. This encodes CASSGDRVTEAFF. The whole variable domain, filled in from reference TRBV7-2 and TRBJ1-1, reads GAGVSQSPSNKVTEKGKDVELRCDPISGHTALYWYRQSLGQGLEFLIYFQGNSAPDKSGLPSDRFSAERTGGSVSTLTIQRTQQEDSAVYLCASSGDRVTEAFFGQGTRLTVV.